This section outlines one T cell receptor (beta chain) sequence together with its context. Its cognate antigen is unknown. The germline V and J ends were trimmed by 6 bases and 5 bases, with 19 bases remaining between them. The CDR3 extends over 15 amino acids. Germline CDR1 reads SGHNT; CDR2 reads YENEEA. A multiplex PCR was run with 60 Vbeta primers and 13 Jbeta primers. TCRdb's table, derived via immunoSEQ multiplex PCR, lists solely in-frame clones and lacks some. The sample contains about 70,000 clones, just over 85% of which appear only once. The sample is drawn from a study of cytomegalovirus exposure and HLA in healthy donors. Study conclusions and caveats: Some highly shared sequence variants likely arose as a pipeline artifact. After further analysis at a later stage, under 20,000 TCR beta sequences were associated with HLA alleles at 0.05 false discovery rate.

The V gene is TRBV11-3, the J gene TRBJ1-1; D uncertain. The specimen was PBMCs. The TCR sequence derives from a woman in her 30s in good health and CMV-seronegative. CDR3 in amino acids: CASRLAVGTVTEAFF. CDR3 sequence (DNA): TGTGCCAGCAGGTTGGCGGTCGGTACGGTAACTGAAGCTTTCTTT. Drawing the rest from reference TRBV11-3 and TRBJ1-1, the complete variable domain is EAGVVQSPRYKIIEKKQPVAFWCNPISGHNTLYWYLQNLGQGPELLIRYENEEAVDDSQLPKDRFSAERLKGVDSTLKIQPAELGDSAVYLCASRLAVGTVTEAFFGQGTRLTVV.